This T cell receptor (beta chain) was sequenced in a study of T-cell reconstitution after alpha-beta-depleted transplantation in children. General study points: Where alpha-beta T cells came from about two months after transplant was reportedly several hundred expanded graft clones. T-cell numbers and diversity one year post-transplant derived largely from freshly generated T cells. It was surviving recipient T cells and thymic progenitors that gave some patients high TCRbeta diversity at day 60.

Germline V gene sequence: CDR1 MNHEY, CDR2 SMNVEV (reference sequence). The CDR3 runs to 14 residues. The V and J ends lost 6 bases and 4 bases, in that order; junction bases with no gene match: 7. Ten or more counts support this clonotype. Its antigen is unidentified. A library of TCRbeta sequences, prepared with unique molecular identifiers, was generated. One entry per CDR3 protein, called by TCRdb with MiXCR from the PCR reads. This table has around 300,000 distinct CDR3 sequences, 9.5% to 13% appearing once. The source is a male patient aged 2 to 9 who had a stem cell transplant for chronic granulomatous disease, so the T cells may come from the graft donor. The sample was peripheral blood, taken 180 days after TCRalphabeta/CD19-depleted stem cell transplant. The chain has TRBV27 and TRBJ1-1; 8 nucleotides line up with TRBD1. CDR3 DNA sequence: TGTGCCAGCAGGACACAGGGGGGAGGCACTGAAGCTTTCTTT. This encodes CASRTQGGGTEAFF.